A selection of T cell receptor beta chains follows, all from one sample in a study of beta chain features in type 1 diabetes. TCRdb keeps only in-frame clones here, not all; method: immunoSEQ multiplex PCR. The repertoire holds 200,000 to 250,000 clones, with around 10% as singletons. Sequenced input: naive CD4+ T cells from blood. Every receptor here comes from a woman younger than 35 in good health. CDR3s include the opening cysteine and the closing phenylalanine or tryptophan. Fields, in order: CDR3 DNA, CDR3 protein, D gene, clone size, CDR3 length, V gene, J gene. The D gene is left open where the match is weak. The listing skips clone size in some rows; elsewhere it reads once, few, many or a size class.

TGTGCCAGCAGCCAAGAACTCAATCAGCCCCAGCATTTT,CASSQELNQPQHF,-,few,13,TRBV4-2,TRBJ1-5
TGTGCCAGCAGTGGGGACAGGGGGTACTATGGCTACACCTTC,CASSGDRGYYGYTF,TRBD1,-,14,TRBV6-5,TRBJ1-2
TGTGCCAGCAGCTTGAGGACTAGCGGGAGCACGAATACGCAGTATTTT,CASSLRTSGSTNTQYF,TRBD2,-,16,TRBV5-4,TRBJ2-3
TGTGCCAGCAGGGTTACACAGGGTGGGGGCACTGAAGCTTTCTTT,CASRVTQGGGTEAFF,-,-,15,TRBV2,TRBJ1-1
TGTGCCAGCAGCAAACCGGGACAGCACTACAATGAGCAGTTCTTC,CASSKPGQHYNEQFF,TRBD1,few,15,TRBV6-6,TRBJ2-1
TGTGCCAGCTCACCACAAGCGGAATCCTATGGCTACACCTTC,CASSPQAESYGYTF,-,once,14,TRBV18,TRBJ1-2
TGTGCCAGTAAGACAGGGAATCAGCCCCAGCATTTT,CASKTGNQPQHF,TRBD1,few,12,TRBV19,TRBJ1-5
TGTGCCAGCTCACTAACTAGCGGGAGTCGCAATGAGCAGTTCTTC,CASSLTSGSRNEQFF,TRBD2,few,15,TRBV18,TRBJ2-1
TGTGCCAGCAGCACCACGCTGTTTAGTTCCGGGGAGCTGTTTTTT,CASSTTLFSSGELFF,-,-,15,TRBV7-9,TRBJ2-2
TGTGCCAGCAGTCTCGGGACAGGGGGCAATCAGCCCCAGCATTTT,CASSLGTGGNQPQHF,TRBD1,-,15,TRBV6-5,TRBJ1-5
TGTGCCAGCAGCTTAGTAGCCAGTAACTCCTATGGCTACACCTTC,CASSLVASNSYGYTF,-,-,15,TRBV11-1,TRBJ1-2
TGTGCCAGTAGCCTTATGGGACAGCTGGGCTATGGCTACACCTTC,CASSLMGQLGYGYTF,TRBD1,-,15,TRBV19,TRBJ1-2
TGTGCCTGGAGTGTACGAGGGCTGGAGACCCAGTACTTC,CAWSVRGLETQYF,-,few,13,TRBV30,TRBJ2-5
TGCGCCAGCAGCTTCACTTCCCCGATGAACACTGAAGCTTTCTTT,CASSFTSPMNTEAFF,-,-,15,TRBV5-1,TRBJ1-1
TGTGCCAGCACATGGACAAGAACCTACAATGAGCAGTTCTTC,CASTWTRTYNEQFF,-,-,14,TRBV2,TRBJ2-1
TGTGCCAGTAGTCCCGGGACTAGCCGATACAATGAGCAGTTCTTC,CASSPGTSRYNEQFF,TRBD2,-,15,TRBV19,TRBJ2-1
TGCAGCGTTCACCAGGGGACGGTGACTGAAGCTTTCTTT,CSVHQGTVTEAFF,-,-,13,TRBV29-1,TRBJ1-1
TGTGCCAGCAGCGTCACTTCTGGGGCCAACGTCCTGACTTTC,CASSVTSGANVLTF,-,many,14,TRBV9,TRBJ2-6
TGTGCCAGCTCACCCCCCGGACAGAATCTCTATGGCTACACCTTC,CASSPPGQNLYGYTF,-,few,15,TRBV18,TRBJ1-2
TGCGCCAGCAGCCTGACAGGGGTCCAGAACGAAAAACTGTTTTTT,CASSLTGVQNEKLFF,TRBD1,-,15,TRBV5-1,TRBJ1-4
TGTGCCAGCTCACCACAGGAACAGAGCAATCAGCCCCAGCATTTT,CASSPQEQSNQPQHF,-,few,15,TRBV18,TRBJ1-5
TGTGCCTGGAGTCCAGGGATCCAAGAGACCCAGTACTTC,CAWSPGIQETQYF,-,-,13,TRBV30,TRBJ2-5
TGCAGCGCAAAAAACAATGAGCAGTTCTTC,CSAKNNEQFF,-,few,10,TRBV29-1,TRBJ2-1
TGTGCCAGCAGTGACGACTATAGCAATCAGCCCCAGCATTTT,CASSDDYSNQPQHF,-,-,14,TRBV6-1,TRBJ1-5
TGTGCCAGCAGCTACCGCCCAAACTACGAGCAGTACTTC,CASSYRPNYEQYF,-,few,13,TRBV7-9,TRBJ2-7
TGTGCCAGCAGCACCCCCGTAGGAGTGGGCTCCTACAATGAGCAGTTCTTC,CASSTPVGVGSYNEQFF,-,few,17,TRBV7-6,TRBJ2-1
TGCAGCGTTGACTCGGGGACAGGGTCTAATTCCAACGTCCTGACTTTC,CSVDSGTGSNSNVLTF,TRBD1,few,16,TRBV29-1,TRBJ2-6
TGCGCCAGCAGCTTGGTCGAGAGACAGGGTATAGGTGAGCAGTTCTTC,CASSLVERQGIGEQFF,TRBD1,few,16,TRBV5-1,TRBJ2-1
TGTGCCAACACCAAAGGACTAGCGGGGAGGGAGACCCAGTACTTC,CANTKGLAGRETQYF,TRBD2,few,15,TRBV7-2,TRBJ2-5
TGTGCCAGCAGCCGAGGGTTCAATCAGCCCCAGCATTTT,CASSRGFNQPQHF,-,few,13,TRBV14,TRBJ1-5
TGTGCCACCAGCAGAGACGGAGGGTCCTACAATGAGCAGTTCTTC,CATSRDGGSYNEQFF,-,few,15,TRBV15,TRBJ2-1
TGTGCCAGCAGCCAACCCAAGGGACAGGGGGCGGGCAATGAGCAGTTCTTC,CASSQPKGQGAGNEQFF,TRBD1,few,17,TRBV14,TRBJ2-1
TGTGCCAGCAGCCCTTTTATGACTAGCGGGAGGAGCGAGCAGTACTTC,CASSPFMTSGRSEQYF,TRBD2,few,16,TRBV27,TRBJ2-7
TGTGCCAGCACCCTCAGAGACAGCCTTCGACACGAAGCTTTCTTT,CASTLRDSLRHEAFF,-,few,15,TRBV2,TRBJ1-1
TGTGCCAGCAGATACCCGAGGGGACAGACCTATGGCTACACCTTC,CASRYPRGQTYGYTF,TRBD1,-,15,TRBV28,TRBJ1-2
TGTGCCAGCAGCGTCGACGGGACAGGGGGTGGCTACACCTTC,CASSVDGTGGGYTF,TRBD1,few,14,TRBV9,TRBJ1-2
TGCAGCGTTGAAGGTCCACGGACAGGGGGAAATGAAAAACTGTTTTTT,CSVEGPRTGGNEKLFF,TRBD1,-,16,TRBV29-1,TRBJ1-4
TGCAGCGTTGAAACTCAAGGGGTGGGGGGCTACACCTTC,CSVETQGVGGYTF,-,few,13,TRBV29-1,TRBJ1-2
TGCAGCGTTGAAGAACGGCTCGGGTCCAATGAGCAGTTCTTC,CSVEERLGSNEQFF,-,many,14,TRBV29-1,TRBJ2-1
TGTGCCAGCTCACCCCAGGATCTCTTCTATGGCTACACCTTC,CASSPQDLFYGYTF,-,few,14,TRBV18,TRBJ1-2
TGTGCCTGGAGTCCGATAGGGGACAGCTTGAACACTGAAGCTTTCTTT,CAWSPIGDSLNTEAFF,TRBD1,-,16,TRBV30,TRBJ1-1
TGCGCCAGCAGCCAAGTGCACAGGGAGAATGAAAAACTGTTTTTT,CASSQVHRENEKLFF,-,-,15,TRBV4-1,TRBJ1-4
TGTGCCAGCTCACCGGGACAGGCGCCCGCCTACGAGCAGTACTTC,CASSPGQAPAYEQYF,TRBD1,-,15,TRBV18,TRBJ2-7
TGTGCCAGCAGCTTAGCCTTAGCGGGGATTTACAATGAGCAGTTCTTC,CASSLALAGIYNEQFF,TRBD2,few,16,TRBV5-6,TRBJ2-1
TGTGCCACCAGCTATTTTTCCGGGACAGGCTACCGCAATGAGCAGTTCTTC,CATSYFSGTGYRNEQFF,TRBD1,-,17,TRBV15,TRBJ2-1
TGTGCCAGCAGCAGGGGATTTAACACCGGGGAGCTGTTTTTT,CASSRGFNTGELFF,-,once,14,TRBV6-1,TRBJ2-2
TGTGCCAGTAGTATCGGACTAGCGGCTAGCACAGATACGCAGTATTTT,CASSIGLAASTDTQYF,TRBD2,few,16,TRBV19,TRBJ2-3
TGTGCCAGCAGCCAAAATCTCCCAGGTTCACCCCTCCACTTT,CASSQNLPGSPLHF,-,-,14,TRBV14,TRBJ1-6
TGTGCCTGGAGAGCCTCAGTGGGACTAGCGGGAGGGGCCCTCTACGAGCAGTACTTC,CAWRASVGLAGGALYEQYF,TRBD2,few,19,TRBV30,TRBJ2-7
TGTGCCAGCAGCCCCCGGGGGCCCAGCTTGGCGGGGGAGAAGTACGAGCAGTACTTC,CASSPRGPSLAGEKYEQYF,-,-,19,TRBV11-2,TRBJ2-7
TGTGCCAGCAGCTTTGAGGGACTAGCGGTGTACGAGCAGTACTTC,CASSFEGLAVYEQYF,TRBD2,-,15,TRBV7-8,TRBJ2-7
TGTGCCAGCAGCCCCCCTCCCCGGCTAGCGGGGACATCCGATGAGCAGTTCTTC,CASSPPPRLAGTSDEQFF,TRBD2,few,18,TRBV9,TRBJ2-1
TGTGCCAGCAGTGCCCTTCGACAGGGTAGGGCCTACGAGCAGTACTTC,CASSALRQGRAYEQYF,TRBD1,few,16,TRBV25-1,TRBJ2-7